A single sample is the source of the 12 T cell receptor beta chains below, sequenced in a study of T cell repertoires in cytomegalovirus infection. Which antigens these TCRs recognize remains unknown. TCRdb itself ran the reads through MiXCR, one entry per CDR3 protein. This sample yields 55,000 to 85,000 distinct CDR3 sequences, of which approximately 20% are seen a single time; 55% to 75% belongs to the top ten. The material was CD8+ T cells from cultured PBMCs, obtained from culture after CMV antigen stimulation. Receptors originate from a human donor in good health (CMV status not recorded). Some clones in this sample may be carry-over from other donors' samples.

This sequence joins TRBV13 and TRBJ1-4, with D possibly matching TRBD1 (5 bases). The CDR3 sequence is 16 residues long. The V and J ends lost 5 bases and 8 bases respectively, with 21 bases between them. Germline lookup yields CDR1 PRHDT and CDR2 FYEKMQ (reference sequence). CDR3 protein: CASSPQRGGSDEKLFF. The CDR3 DNA reads TGTGCCAGCAGCCCTCAACGCGGGGGTAGTGACGAAAAACTGTTTTTT.

A few counts support this clonotype. This chain uses TRBV12-3 or TRBV12-4 with TRBJ2-1; D is possibly TRBD1 or TRBD2 (6 bases each). V was trimmed by 6 bases and J by 2 bases, leaving 8 bases between them. The CDR3 spans 13 residues. CDR3: CASRRGAYNEQFF. The CDR3 region has the DNA TGTGCCAGCAGAAGGGGGGCCTACAATGAGCAGTTCTTC.

To note about this clonotype: This may stem from a read error, because a much larger clone lies one nucleotide away. The chain has TRBV7-2 and TRBJ2-4, with 10 positions matching TRBD1. This CDR3 contains 17 residues. Germline CDR1 and CDR2: SGHTA and FQGNSA. CDR3 nucleotides: TGTGCCAGCAGCTTAGGCGACAGGGGGCTCGCCAAAAACATGCAGTACTTC. As protein: CASSLGDRGLAKNMQYF.

The rearrangement joins TRBV7-6 to TRBJ1-3; D is ambiguous. Germline lookup yields CDR1 SGHVS and CDR2 FNYEAQ. The CDR3 runs to 16 residues. The V end lost 2 bases, the J end lost 0 bases, and 11 bases lay between the germline ends. CDR3: CASSLRAGSSGNTIYF. The CDR3 bases are TGTGCCAGCAGCTTACGGGCCGGGAGCTCTGGAAACACCATATATTTT.

In its sample, this clonotype was seen a few times. This rearrangement joins TRBV7-8 to TRBJ1-2, with 8 positions matching TRBD1. The ends lost 3 bases at V and 2 bases at J; junction bases unmatched: 8. Germline loops: CDR1 SGHVS, CDR2 FQNEAQ. This CDR3 has 16 amino acids. In nucleotides, the CDR3 is TGTGCCAGCAGCTTTGCGACAGGGGAATTGAACTATGGCTACACCTTC. Its protein is CASSFATGELNYGYTF.

The chain's CDR3 is CASSLGSQGSGNEQFF. Here the CDR3 DNA reads TGTGCCAGCAGCTTAGGGTCACAGGGGTCGGGCAATGAGCAGTTCTTC. The chain employs TRBV7-2 and TRBJ2-1; the match to TRBD1 covers 7 bases. The CDR3 is 16 residues long. CDR1 is SGHTA, CDR2 FQGNSA, per germline. J gave up 6 bases and V 1 base, and 9 bases lay outside the gene matches.

This clonotype is classed as medium-sized. The genes are TRBV7-6 and TRBJ1-2, with 7 bases identical to TRBD1. Germline values: CDR1 SGHVS, CDR2 FNYEAQ. This CDR3 comprises 14 residues. J was trimmed by 7 bases and V by 1 base; bases with no gene match: 6. The CDR3 DNA reads TGTGCCAGCAGCTTAGAGTCGACAGGGAGTGGCTACACCTTC. Translated, it gives CASSLESTGSGYTF.

The chain recombines TRBV7-9 with TRBJ1-1; D unresolved. V was clipped by 5 bases and J by 3 bases, with 7 bases between them. Germline CDR1 reads SEHNR; CDR2 reads FQNEAQ (reference sequence). The CDR3 is made up of 12 amino acids. The CDR3 loop is CASSHGHTEAFF. CDR3 DNA: TGTGCCAGCAGCCATGGTCACACTGAAGCTTTCTTT.

In this sample, this clonotype turned up a few times. The chain has TRBV7-2 and TRBJ1-1; 7 bases are shared with TRBD1. The CDR3 is 14 amino acids. Germline assignment: CDR1 SGHTA and CDR2 FQGNSA. Trimming removed 3 bases from V and 3 bases from J; junction bases left unmatched: 4. CDR3 sequence: CASSLRGQDTEAFF. In DNA form, the CDR3 reads TGTGCCAGCAGCTTGAGGGGGCAAGACACTGAAGCTTTCTTT.

This clonotype has just a few counts. The chain links TRBV27 to TRBJ2-1, with 9 positions matching TRBD2. J lost 6 bases, V lost 4 bases, and 13 bases had no gene match. The CDR3 has 17 amino acids. The germline V gene encodes CDR1 MNHEY and CDR2 SMNVEV (reference sequence). CDR3 protein: CASSSFEGRGGVNEQFF. The CDR3 DNA sequence: TGTGCCAGCAGTTCCTTTGAGGGGCGGGGGGGTGTCAATGAGCAGTTCTTC.

CDR3 bases: TGCGCCAGCAGCCAAGATAATATGGGACAGGGGGCCTCCGAGCAGTACTTC. It yields the protein CASSQDNMGQGASEQYF. V is TRBV4-1 and J is TRBJ2-7; TRBD1 agrees at 12 bases. This CDR3 has 17 residues. Germline values: CDR1 MGHRA, CDR2 YSYEKL. V lost 0 bases and J lost 6; bases outside the gene matches: 9.

This clonotype was counted only a few times. The V call is TRBV19, the J call TRBJ2-4; D is unresolved. Per the germline V gene, CDR1 is LNHDA and CDR2 is SQIVND (reference sequence). This CDR3 is 15 amino acids long. With 1 base removed from V and 7 bases from J, the gap between germline ends came to 14 bases. The CDR3 loop is CASSIVSVSVNIQYF. CDR3 coding DNA: TGTGCCAGTAGTATAGTGAGCGTCAGCGTGAACATTCAGTACTTC.